One sample yielded the 7 T cell receptor beta chains listed below, sequenced in a study of blood T cells in healthy people across ages. Through a sample-barcoded 5' primer and a J-beta primer mix, a second PCR was run for about 6 to 11 cycles. MiXCR, applied by TCRdb to the 5' RACE reads, yields one record per CDR3 protein. The repertoire holds hundreds of thousands of distinct CDR3 sequences, with over 25% as singletons. The sample was also linked to a second study, of T cells of mothers and their children.

Sequenced material: blood. The receptors shown here come from a boy between 2 and 15 years old in good health.

This chain uses TRBV5-1 with TRBJ2-3; D unresolved. Trimming stripped 7 bases from V and 2 bases from J, with 8 bases between. CDR1 is SGHRS and CDR2 is YFSETQ in the germline V gene. The CDR3 loop spans 12 amino acids. CDR3 coding DNA: TGCGCCAGCGGTGAAACCACAGATACGCAGTATTTT. It encodes CASGETTDTQYF.

The table lists this clonotype with a few counts. Its ends do not fully match the called genes, so a read error is possible. The chain is built from TRBV20-1 and TRBJ2-3, with 9 bases lining up with TRBD1. Germline V gives CDR1 DFQATT, CDR2 SNEGSKA (reference sequence). The CDR3 length is 14 residues. The CDR3 spells CSAPRTGVGDTQYF. CDR3 DNA: TGCAGTGCTCCCCGGACAGGGGTAGGAGATACACAGTATTTT.

This chain uses TRBV18 with TRBJ2-3, with 9 bases matching TRBD1. Germline V gene data show CDR1 as KGHSH and CDR2 as LQKENI. J gave up 1 base and V 5 bases, and 4 bases lay outside the gene matches. The CDR3 sequence is 15 residues long. CDR3 nucleotide sequence: TGTGCCAGCTCAGCCCGGGACAGGGGCACAGATACGCAGTATTTT. It translates to CASSARDRGTDTQYF.

DNA of the CDR3: TGTGCCAGCAGTGAAGCGACGGATATGGGCTACACCTTC. It specifies CASSEATDMGYTF. This chain uses TRBV2 with TRBJ1-2; D ambiguous. Looked up from germline, CDR1 is SNHLY and CDR2 is FYNNEI. V was clipped by 0 bases and J by 8 bases, with 10 bases between them. The CDR3 is made up of 13 amino acids.

The chain links TRBV19 to TRBJ2-1; no clear D gene. CDR1 is LNHDA, CDR2 SQIVND, per germline (reference sequence). V lost 3 bases and J 5 bases, leaving 17 bases between the germline ends. CDR3 length: 16 residues. The CDR3 protein is CASSMLPSSWHNEQFF. DNA of the CDR3: TGTGCCAGTAGTATGTTGCCATCTTCTTGGCACAATGAGCAGTTCTTC.

The chain couples TRBV3-1 to TRBJ2-5; 10 nucleotides agree with TRBD1. Germline values: CDR1 LGHDT, CDR2 YNNKEL (reference sequence). This CDR3 contains 15 residues. V lost 4 bases, J lost 2 bases, and 4 bases stayed unmatched. The CDR3 bases are TGTGCCAGCAGCCCCGGACAGGGGGGGCAAGAGACCCAGTACTTC. Translating gives CASSPGQGGQETQYF.

This clonotype was counted a few times. The V and J genes are TRBV12-3 or TRBV12-4 and TRBJ1-3; D not certain. Trimming took off 3 bases at V and 0 bases at J, with 12 bases between the two ends. The CDR3 contains 16 residues. CDR3 coding DNA: TGTGCCAGCAGTTTTCAGGCCGTACTCTCTGGAAACACCATATATTTT. Translation: CASSFQAVLSGNTIYF.